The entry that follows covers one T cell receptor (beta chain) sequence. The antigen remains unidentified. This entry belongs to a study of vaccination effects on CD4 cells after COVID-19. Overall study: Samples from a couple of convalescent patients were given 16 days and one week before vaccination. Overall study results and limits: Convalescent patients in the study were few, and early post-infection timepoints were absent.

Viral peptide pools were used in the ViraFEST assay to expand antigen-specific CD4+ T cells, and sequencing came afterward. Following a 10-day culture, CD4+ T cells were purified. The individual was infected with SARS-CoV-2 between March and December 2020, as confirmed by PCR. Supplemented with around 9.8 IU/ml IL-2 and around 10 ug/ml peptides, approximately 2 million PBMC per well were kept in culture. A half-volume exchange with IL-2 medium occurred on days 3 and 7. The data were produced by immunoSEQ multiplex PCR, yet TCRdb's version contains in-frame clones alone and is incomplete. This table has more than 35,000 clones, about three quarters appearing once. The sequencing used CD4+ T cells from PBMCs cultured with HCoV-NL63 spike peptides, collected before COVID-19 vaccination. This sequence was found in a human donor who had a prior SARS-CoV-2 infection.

The CDR3 DNA reads as TGCAGCGTTGAGACTAGTGCGTACAATGAGCAGTTCTTC. Its protein product is CSVETSAYNEQFF. J is TRBJ2-1 and V is TRBV29-1; a weak D match, TRBD2 (6 bases). Germline V gene data show CDR1 as SQVTM and CDR2 as ANQGSEA. The CDR3 is made up of 13 amino acids. V lost 3 bases to trimming and J lost 4 bases, with 10 bases between them.